This T cell receptor (beta chain) was found in a study of shared clonotypes between healthy human individuals. Study details: The plates for each donor numbered three CD4 naive, three CD4 memory, two CD8 naive and one CD8 memory.

Recent acute infections and vaccinations were absent in the healthy HIV-negative adult donors. Every subset's genomic DNA went evenly onto several immunoSEQ plates. Profiled with immunoSEQ multiplex PCR; TCRdb holds only in-frame clones, not every one. Of around 2,000,000 clones in the sample, roughly 95% were seen once. Germline V CDR1 and CDR2: MNHGY, SAAAGT. V dropped 6 bases and J dropped 8; count of bases not matched to a gene: 18. CDR3 length: 17 residues. The J gene is TRBJ2-4, the V gene TRBV6-8; 8 nucleotides align to TRBD1. Sequencing was done on a sample of naive CD4+ T cells sorted from blood. Stated subset: CD45RA+ positively selected. The receptor was derived from a man younger than 35 in good health. The CDR3: CASRRPGQGAEFDIQYF. DNA of the CDR3: TGTGCCAGCAGACGACCGGGGCAGGGGGCTGAATTTGACATTCAGTACTTC.